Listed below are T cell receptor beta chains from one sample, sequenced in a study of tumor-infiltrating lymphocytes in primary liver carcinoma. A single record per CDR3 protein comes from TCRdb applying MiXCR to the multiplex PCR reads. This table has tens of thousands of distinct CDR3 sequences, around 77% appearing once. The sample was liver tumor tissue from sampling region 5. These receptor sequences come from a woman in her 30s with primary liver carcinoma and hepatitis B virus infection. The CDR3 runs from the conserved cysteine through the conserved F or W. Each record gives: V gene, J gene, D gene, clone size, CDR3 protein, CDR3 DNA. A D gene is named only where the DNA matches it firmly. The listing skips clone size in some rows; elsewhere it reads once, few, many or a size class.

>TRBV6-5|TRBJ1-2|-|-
CASNGTVNYGCAF
TGTGCCAGCAATGGAACGGTTAACTATGGCTGCGCCTTC
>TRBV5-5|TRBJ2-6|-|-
CANSLLGTASGANVLTF
TGTGCCAACAGCTTACTGGGGACCGCCTCTGGGGCCAACGTCCTGACTTTC
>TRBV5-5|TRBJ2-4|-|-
CASSIVGMKEGSDIQYF
TGTGCTAGCAGCATAGTAGGAATGAAGGAGGGGTCGGACATTCAGTACTTC
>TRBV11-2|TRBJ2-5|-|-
CASGLGLESQYF
TGTGCCAGCGGCTTAGGGTTAGAGTCCCAGTACTTT
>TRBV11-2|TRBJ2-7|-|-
CASSLETRDLRGQCF
TGTGCCAGCAGCTTAGAAACAAGGGATCTACGCGGGCAGTGTTTC
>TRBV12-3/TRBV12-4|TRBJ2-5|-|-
CAISTHPGSEETQHF
TGTGCCATCAGCACCCACCCAGGGAGCGAAGAGACCCAGCACTTC
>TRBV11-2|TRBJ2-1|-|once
CASSTSLAGGYNRQFF
TGTGCCAGCAGCACCTCTCTAGCAGGAGGATACAATCGGCAGTTCTTC
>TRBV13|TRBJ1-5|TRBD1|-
CANSSMTGNQPQDF
TGTGCTAACAGCTCCATGACAGGGAATCAGCCCCAGGATTTT
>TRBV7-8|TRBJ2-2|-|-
CASNSRGRTPNTRELFF
TGTGCCAGCAATTCGCGGGGCCGCACGCCGAACACAAGGGAGCTGTTTTTT
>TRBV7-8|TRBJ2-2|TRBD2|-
CASNLGRRENTRELFF
TGTGCCAGCAACTTAGGGCGGCGGGAGAACACCAGGGAGCTATTTTTT
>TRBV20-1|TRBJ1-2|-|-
CSAAVVGWVNYGYTF
TGCAGTGCGGCCGTTGTCGGGTGGGTAAACTATGGCTACACCTTC
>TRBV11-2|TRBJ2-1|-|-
CAISLSVDGSHNEQFF
TGTGCCATCAGCTTAAGCGTGGACGGGAGCCACAATGAGCAGTTCTTC
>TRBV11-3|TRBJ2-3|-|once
CASSSGSRRGTYTQYF
TGTGCCAGCAGCTCTGGGAGCCGGCGAGGCACATATACGCAGTATTTT
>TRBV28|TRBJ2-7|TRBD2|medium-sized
CASSAFGGADYEQYF
TGTGCCAGCAGTGCCTTCGGGGGGGCCGACTACGAGCAGTACTTC
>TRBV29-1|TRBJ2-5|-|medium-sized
CSVDRAGQGTQYF
TGCAGCGTTGATCGGGCAGGGCAGGGGACCCAGTACTTC
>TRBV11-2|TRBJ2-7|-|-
CASSYDYEQYF
TGTGCCAGCAGCTACGACTACGAGCAGTACTTC
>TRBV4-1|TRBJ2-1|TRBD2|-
CASGLAGGPGNEQFF
TGTGCCAGCGGCTTAGCGGGAGGGCCGGGGAATGAGCAGTTCTTC
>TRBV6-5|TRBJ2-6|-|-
CASRYSGGPGANVLTF
TGTGCCAGCAGATACTCTGGGGGGCCTGGGGCCAACGTCTTGACTTTC
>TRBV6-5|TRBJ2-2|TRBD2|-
CVSSYGLAPNTGELLF
TGTGTCAGCAGTTATGGACTAGCGCCGAACACTGGGGAGCTGCTTTTT
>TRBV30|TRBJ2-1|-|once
CAWRSAMRSSYHEQFF
TGCGCCTGGAGGTCGGCTATGCGGAGCTCATACCATGAGCAGTTCTTC
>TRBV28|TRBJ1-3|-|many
CASRTGDSGNTIYF
TGTGCCAGTAGAACAGGCGACTCTGGAAACACCATATATTTT
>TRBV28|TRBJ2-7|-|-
CAISSPWLSGISEQYF
TGTGCCATCAGTTCGCCTTGGCTATCGGGAATCAGCGAGCAGTACTTC
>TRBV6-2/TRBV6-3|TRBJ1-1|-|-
CASSYTNKGTEAFF
TGCGCCAGCAGTTACACGAACAAGGGAACTGAAGCCTTCTTT
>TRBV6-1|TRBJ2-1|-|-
CVTLRGHGNNEQFF
TGTGTCACCCTCAGGGGACATGGTAATAATGAGCAGTTCTTC
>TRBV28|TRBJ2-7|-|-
CACSLQLDGWYSYEQYF
TGTGCCTGCAGCCTCCAGTTGGACGGATGGTACTCCTACGAGCAGTACTTC
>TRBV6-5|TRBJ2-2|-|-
CPSSYFPGVRSGTGELFF
TGTCCCAGCAGTTACTTCCCAGGGGTCAGGAGCGGCACCGGGGAGCTGTTTTTT
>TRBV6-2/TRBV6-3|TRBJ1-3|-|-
CASSPKYIGNTIYF
TGTGCCAGCAGCCCTAAATACATCGGAAACACCATATATTTT
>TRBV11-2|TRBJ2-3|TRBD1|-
CGSSRTRQGSGDTQDF
TGTGGCAGCAGCCGGACGCGACAGGGAAGTGGAGATACGCAGGATTTT
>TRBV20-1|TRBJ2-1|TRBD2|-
CSARGSRVTSGSYEQVF
TGCAGTGCTAGAGGGTCCCGGGTGACTAGCGGGAGCTATGAGCAGGTCTTC
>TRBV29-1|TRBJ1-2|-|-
CSVEDQTSCTF
TGTAGCGTTGAGGATCAGACCAGCTGCACCTTC
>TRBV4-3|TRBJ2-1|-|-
CANSQDAGSSYNKQLF
TGCGCCAACAGCCAAGATGCGGGAAGCTCCTACAATAAGCAGCTCTTC
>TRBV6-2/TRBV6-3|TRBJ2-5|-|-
CASSYSTDGRETQYF
TGTGCCAGCAGTTACTCGACAGATGGTAGGGAGACCCAGTACTTC
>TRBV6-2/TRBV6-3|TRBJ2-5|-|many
CASSYDGLGETQYF
TGTGCCAGCAGTTACGACGGCCTGGGAGAGACCCAGTACTTC
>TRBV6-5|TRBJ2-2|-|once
CASSPQAGFTGELFF
TGTGCCAGCAGTCCGCAGGCAGGGTTCACCGGTGAGCTGTTTTTT
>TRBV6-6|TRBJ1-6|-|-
CASSSRDHSGPPLHF
TGTGCCAGCAGTTCCCGGGACCACAGTGGACCACCCCTCCACTTT
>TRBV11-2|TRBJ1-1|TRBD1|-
CASSARDRGRRRWSNTEAFF
TGTGCAAGCAGCGCTCGGGACAGGGGGCGCAGGAGGTGGAGTAACACAGAAGCTTTCTTT
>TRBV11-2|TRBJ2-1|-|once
CANCLSLDGSYNEQFF
TGTGCCAACTGCTTAAGCTTGGACGGGAGCTACAATGAGCAGTTCTTC
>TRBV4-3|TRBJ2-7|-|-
CDSSQAVTRGHISYEQYF
TGCGACAGCAGCCAAGCTGTGACAAGGGGTCACATTAGCTACGAGCAGTACTTC
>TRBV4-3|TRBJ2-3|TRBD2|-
CASQSWAGASADTQYF
TGCGCCAGCCAAAGTTGGGCGGGAGCCTCCGCAGATACGCAGTATTTT
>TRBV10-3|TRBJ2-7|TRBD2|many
CAISESSGGSTEQYF
TGTGCCATCAGTGAGTCTAGCGGGGGCTCTACCGAGCAGTACTTC
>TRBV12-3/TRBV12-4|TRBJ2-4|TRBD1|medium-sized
CASSDRVDGIKNIQYF
TGTGCCAGCAGTGACAGGGTTGATGGTATTAAAAACATTCAGTACTTC
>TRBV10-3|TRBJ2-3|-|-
CAISELYGYTQYF
TGTGCCATCAGTGAGCTGTACGGGTATACGCAGTACTTT
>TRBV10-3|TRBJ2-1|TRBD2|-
CAIKGGASGRSLDEQFF
TGTGCCATCAAGGGGGGCGCTAGCGGGAGAAGTCTAGATGAGCAGTTCTTC
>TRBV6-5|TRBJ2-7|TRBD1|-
CASSQGVAEYFTYEHYF
TGTGCCAGCAGTCAGGGGGTTGCGGAATACTTTACCTACGAGCATTACTTC
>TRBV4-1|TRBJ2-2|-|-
CASIQDPGATGELFF
TGCGCCAGCATCCAAGATCCAGGGGCGACCGGGGAGTTGTTTTTC
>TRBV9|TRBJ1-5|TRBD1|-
CASSEGADQLQHF
TGTGCCAGCAGCGAGGGGGCCGATCAGCTCCAGCATTTT
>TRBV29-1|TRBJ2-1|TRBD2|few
CGVGTSGSSYDEQFF
TGCGGCGTTGGGACTAGCGGGAGCTCCTACGATGAGCAGTTCTTC
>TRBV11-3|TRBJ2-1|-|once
CASGSGARSYNEQFF
TGTGCCAGCGGCTCCGGGGCCCGTTCCTACAATGAGCAGTTCTTC
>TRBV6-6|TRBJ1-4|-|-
CANASGNDKLFF
TGTGCCAACGCGTCGGGTAATGATAAACTGTTTTTT
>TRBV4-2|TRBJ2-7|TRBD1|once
CATSKEHLGQGGPREQSF
TGTGCCACCAGCAAGGAACACCTAGGACAGGGGGGACCGCGCGAGCAGTCCTTC
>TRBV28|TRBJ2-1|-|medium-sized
CASSVTGNEQFF
TGTGCCAGCAGTGTTACAGGGAATGAGCAGTTCTTC
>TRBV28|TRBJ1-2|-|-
CASSLLSKGYTF
TGTGCCAGCAGTTTACTATCCAAAGGCTACACCTTC
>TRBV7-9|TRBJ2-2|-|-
CASSRGNAWELFF
TGTGCCAGCAGTAGGGGGAACGCCTGGGAGCTGTTTTTT